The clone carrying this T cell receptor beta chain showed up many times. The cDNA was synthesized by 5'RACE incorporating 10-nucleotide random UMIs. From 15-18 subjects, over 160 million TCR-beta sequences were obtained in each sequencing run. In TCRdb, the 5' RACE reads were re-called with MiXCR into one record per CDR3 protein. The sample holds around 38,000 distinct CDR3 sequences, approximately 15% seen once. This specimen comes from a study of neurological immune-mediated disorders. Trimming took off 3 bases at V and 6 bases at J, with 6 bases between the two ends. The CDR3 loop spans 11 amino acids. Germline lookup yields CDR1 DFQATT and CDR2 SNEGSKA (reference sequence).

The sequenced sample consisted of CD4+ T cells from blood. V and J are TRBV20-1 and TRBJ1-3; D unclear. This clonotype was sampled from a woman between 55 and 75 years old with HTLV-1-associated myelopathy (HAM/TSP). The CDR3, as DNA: TGCAGTGCTAGGGGGATAAACACCATATATTTT. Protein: CSARGINTIYF.